The present entry profiles one TCR beta chain with its context. This sample was taken from a study of blood T cell repertoires in COVID-19. Study information: PBMCs, B-cell-depleted T cells, or T cells were the source of the cDNA or gDNA that made up the material.

Original handling: Reference gene primers were amplified, and this amplification served to estimate nucleated cell counts. Clones were sequenced by immunoSEQ multiplex PCR, and TCRdb holds only the in-frame ones, with some missing. Clonal size and the V and J genes are those of that table, whereas D and trimming came from the DNA. The repertoire holds under 200,000 clones, with 82% as singletons. There are 14 residues in the CDR3. Germline V lookup: CDR1 GTSNPN, CDR2 SVGIG (reference sequence). The junction had 8 bases not matched to a gene; V was cut back by 0 bases and J by 8 bases. The origin of this receptor is an older woman with acute COVID-19. The J gene is TRBJ1-1, the V gene TRBV30; 8 nucleotides agree with TRBD1. Sequencing was done on a sample of PBMCs or T cells enriched from blood (not recorded which). The DNA for the CDR3 is TGTGCCTGGAGTGTAATCGGGACAGGAAACGAAGCTTTCTTT. Translating it yields CAWSVIGTGNEAFF.